One and the same sample provided the 3 T cell receptor beta chains below, sequenced in a study of cytomegalovirus exposure and HLA in healthy donors. PCR amplification relied on 60 Vbeta primers (plus 13 Jbeta primers). Assay used: immunoSEQ multiplex PCR; TCRdb lists only in-frame clones, some missing. This sample has about 110,000 clones; approximately 76% occur once, and the top ten carry roughly 2.1%. The sequenced sample was PBMCs. The receptors shown here come from a man between 18 and 35 years old in good health and CMV-seronegative.

The chain is built from TRBV4-2 and TRBJ1-1; D not resolved. This CDR3 has 13 residues. The germline V gene has CDR1 LGHNA and CDR2 YNFKEQ. V shed 3 bases and J shed 7 bases, with 12 bases lying between them. For the CDR3, the DNA is TGTGCCAGCAGCCAGAGGTACGGGATTGAAGCTTTCTTT. Protein product: CASSQRYGIEAFF.

The J gene is TRBJ2-2, the V gene TRBV7-8; 9 nucleotides line up with TRBD1. With V trimmed by 8 bases and J by 4 bases, 5 bases remained unmatched. CDR1 is SGHVS, CDR2 FQNEAQ, per germline. This CDR3 has 14 amino acids. The CDR3 DNA follows: TGTGCCAGCGGGGACAGGGAGCGCACCGGGGAGCTGTTTTTT. Its translation: CASGDRERTGELFF.

V gene TRBV9 combines with J gene TRBJ2-5; 8 positions match TRBD1. V gave up 4 bases and J gave up 2 bases; unmatched junction bases: 7. Germline lookup yields CDR1 SGDLS and CDR2 YYNGEE. This CDR3 has 15 residues. CDR3 nucleotides: TGTGCCAGCAGCCTCAGGGGGCTTTATCAAGAGACCCAGTACTTC. Translating it yields CASSLRGLYQETQYF.